One sample yielded the 8 T cell receptor beta chains listed below, sequenced in a study of a mutant IDH1 vaccine in newly diagnosed glioma. Antigens of these TCRs are unknown. Indicated time point: week 11, during vaccination. Each vaccine dose was 300 ug of mutant IDH1 20-mer peptide, with topical imiquimod. Assay used: immunoSEQ multiplex PCR; TCRdb lists only in-frame clones, some missing. The profile shows some 60,000 clones, more than 80% of them singletons. The sample in question was PBMCs, obtained from a glioma patient whose treatment included an IDH1 peptide vaccine. The receptors come from a man aged 25 to 40 with glioma.

This clone was detected once. The gene calls are TRBV7-9 and TRBJ1-1; the D is unclear. The CDR3 consists of 14 residues. Per the germline V gene, CDR1 is SEHNR and CDR2 is FQNEAQ (reference sequence). Between the trimmed V and J ends, which lost 5 bases and 1 base, there was a span of 11 bases. The CDR3 nucleotides read TGTGCCAGCAGCGGGCGGGGTTCGAACACTGAAGCTTTCTTT. It is translated as CASSGRGSNTEAFF.

The rearrangement joins TRBV18 to TRBJ1-2; 9 bases align to TRBD1. Germline V gives CDR1 KGHSH, CDR2 LQKENI. Losses at the gene ends were 4 bases for V and 8 bases for J; bases not matched to a gene: 5. This CDR3 spans 13 amino acids. The CDR3 reads CASSRDREDGYTF. CDR3 coding DNA: TGTGCCAGCTCACGGGACAGGGAAGACGGCTACACCTTC.

The rearrangement links TRBV10-3 to TRBJ1-2; TRBD1 agrees at 7 bases. The CDR3 runs 12 residues. V was clipped by 4 bases and J by 7 bases; unmatched bases: 3. Germline loops: CDR1 ENHRY, CDR2 SYGVKD. CDR3 DNA: TGTGCCATCAGTGGACAGGGCTCTGGCTACACCTTC. It specifies CAISGQGSGYTF.

The chain links TRBV7-2 to TRBJ2-5; 8 bases fit TRBD2. The DNA end favors TRBJ2-7, so the J call may be wrong. Germline V gene data show CDR1 as SGHTA and CDR2 as FQGNSA. The length of the CDR3 is 15 residues. For the CDR3, the DNA is TGTGCCAGCAGCTTAGTAGGACTAGCTAACGACGAGCAGTACTTC. Translated: CASSLVGLANDEQYF.

The V gene is TRBV28, the J gene TRBJ2-3, with D possibly matching TRBD1 (5 bases). Trimming took 5 bases from V and 6 from J, leaving 9 bases between them. Germline V gene sequence: CDR1 MDHEN, CDR2 SYDVKM. The CDR3 covers 12 residues. CDR3 in amino acids: CASSPYRDTQYF. The CDR3, as DNA: TGTGCCAGCAGTCCCTACAGGGATACGCAGTATTTT.

The genes are TRBV5-4 and TRBJ2-7; the match to TRBD2 covers 7 bases. The CDR3 is 15 residues long. From germline, CDR1 is SGHNT and CDR2 YYREEE (reference sequence). J gave up 2 bases and V 0 bases, and 5 bases lay outside the gene matches. In DNA, the CDR3 is TGTGCCAGCAGCTTGGGGGGCGGGGGACCCTACGAGCAGTACTTC. Translated, it gives CASSLGGGGPYEQYF.

The rearrangement uses TRBV9 and TRBJ2-3, with 12 bases lining up with TRBD2. After removal of 7 bases from V and 2 bases from J, the junction contained 2 bases not matched to a gene. CDR1 and CDR2 from the germline V gene are SGDLS and YYNGEE. CDR3 length: 14 amino acids. Here the CDR3 reads CASGLAGYTDTQYF. In DNA form, the CDR3 reads TGTGCCAGCGGACTAGCGGGATACACAGATACGCAGTATTTT.

The chain couples TRBV10-1 to TRBJ2-7, with D tentatively TRBD2 (6 bases). Per the germline V gene, CDR1 is WNHNN and CDR2 is SYGVQD (reference sequence). The CDR3 has 13 amino acids. Trimming left V 4 bases short and J 3 bases short, with 10 bases between. CDR3 in amino acids: CASSAGDLYEQYF. The CDR3 DNA follows: TGCGCCAGCAGTGCGGGAGATCTCTACGAGCAGTACTTC.